Shown below are 24 T cell receptor beta chains from a single sample sequenced in a study of CD8 T cells in ankylosing spondylitis. From the 5' RACE reads, TCRdb called clonotypes with MiXCR, one entry per CDR3 protein. The sample records 30,000 to 45,000 distinct CDR3 sequences, roughly 12% being singletons. Sequencing was carried out using synovial fluid, either unsorted or a sorted T cell fraction (not recorded which). The receptors were sampled from a male donor with ankylosing spondylitis.

The chain couples TRBV27 to TRBJ2-7; a weak D match, TRBD2 (5 bases). The CDR3 sequence is 13 residues long. CDR1 MNHEY and CDR2 SMNVEV come from the germline V gene (reference sequence). V was cut by 5 bases and J by 4 bases, with 12 bases left in between. This chain's CDR3 is CASSEGRFYEQYF. CDR3 bases: TGTGCCAGCAGTGAGGGCCGGTTTTACGAGCAGTACTTC.

This clonotype has ten or more counts. CDR3 sequence: CASSFRLPEAFF. Written as DNA, the CDR3 is TGTGCCAGCAGCTTCAGGTTACCTGAAGCTTTCTTT. J is TRBJ1-1 and V is TRBV11-2; D is undetermined. The CDR3 runs 12 residues. The V and J ends lost 3 bases and 6 bases respectively, with 8 bases between them. Germline CDR1 SGHAT, CDR2 FQNNGV.

V gene TRBV5-1 combines with J gene TRBJ1-1; D ambiguous. The V gene's germline CDR1 is SGHRS and CDR2 YFSETQ. V lost 3 bases and J lost 5, with 11 bases in between. The CDR3 is made up of 13 amino acids. CDR3 region: CASSSITETEAFF. The CDR3 coding sequence is TGCGCCAGCAGCTCTATTACGGAGACTGAAGCTTTCTTT.

The chain uses TRBV6-4 and TRBJ2-1; no clear D. This CDR3 region has 13 residues. V lost 2 bases and J lost 4, with 6 bases in between. CDR1 and CDR2 (germline): MRHNA, SNTAGT. CDR3 in DNA: TGTGCCAGCAGTGACACCGAGTACAATGAGCAGTTCTTC. Protein product: CASSDTEYNEQFF.

This clonotype was seen only a few times. The V gene is TRBV4-3, the J gene TRBJ2-1, with D possibly TRBD2 on 5 matching bases. Between the trimmed V and J ends, which lost 0 bases and 10 bases, there was a span of 16 bases. The CDR3 length is 15 residues. Per germline, CDR1 LGHNA and CDR2 YSLEER. CDR3 nucleotide sequence: TGCGCCAGCAGCCAAGACGAGGACTCGCTTGGGGAGCAGTTCTTC. It is translated as CASSQDEDSLGEQFF.

Only a few counts were recorded for this clonotype. The gene calls are TRBV7-9 and TRBJ1-6; 8 nucleotides align to TRBD1. CDR3 length equals 16 residues. CDR1 and CDR2 from the germline V gene are SEHNR and FQNEAQ (reference sequence). J was trimmed by 0 bases and V by 8 bases; bases with no gene match: 6. The CDR3 nucleotides are TGTGCCAGCTCCGCAGGGGGCTTCTCCTATAATTCACCCCTCCACTTT. Protein: CASSAGGFSYNSPLHF. The whole variable domain, filled in from reference TRBV7-9 and TRBJ1-6, reads DTGVSQNPRHKITKRGQNVTFRCDPISEHNRLYWYRQTLGQGPEFLTYFQNEAQLEKSRLLSDRFSAERPKGSFSTLEIQRTEQGDSAMYLCASSAGGFSYNSPLHFGNGTRLTVT.

The rearrangement uses TRBV7-2 and TRBJ1-2; D remains unclear. The CDR3 length is 17 residues. CDR1 is SGHTA and CDR2 is FQGNSA in the germline V gene. V lost 5 bases and J 3 bases, leaving 22 bases between the germline ends. The CDR3 DNA sequence: TGTGCCAGCAGCACAGTCGCCGGGGTTCCTGATTACTATGGCTACACCTTC. Amino acid sequence: CASSTVAGVPDYYGYTF.

This clonotype was detected only a few times. The V call is TRBV28, the J call TRBJ2-7; no clear D gene. V was cut by 3 bases and J by 3 bases, with 9 bases left in between. Germline lookup yields CDR1 MDHEN and CDR2 SYDVKM. This CDR3 contains 13 residues. The CDR3 nucleotides are TGTGCCAGCAGTTTTAACAGAAACTACGAGCAGTACTTC. Translation: CASSFNRNYEQYF. Supplemented by reference TRBV28 and TRBJ2-7, the full variable domain reads DVKVTQSSRYLVKRTGEKVFLECVQDMDHENMFWYRQDPGLGLRLIYFSYDVKMKEKGDIPEGYSVSREKKERFSLILESASTNQTSMYLCASSFNRNYEQYFGPGTRLTVT.

V gene TRBV6-2 or TRBV6-3 combines with J gene TRBJ2-5; D call uncertain. CDR3 length equals 11 residues. V lost 5 bases to trimming and J lost 3 bases, with 4 bases between them. Per the germline V gene, CDR1 is MNHEY and CDR2 is SVGEGT. In DNA, the CDR3 is TGTGCCAGCAGTGGTAAAGAGACCCAGTACTTC. The encoded protein is CASSGKETQYF.

As regards this clonotype: One end of the junction does not line up with germline, which may come from a read error. CDR3: CASSDASGSTDTQYF. The CDR3 nucleotides read TGTGCCAGCAGTGACGCTAGCGGGAGCACAGATACGCAATATTTT. The rearrangement links TRBV6-4 to TRBJ2-3, with 10 bases lining up with TRBD2. Germline CDR1 and CDR2: MRHNA and SNTAGT. This CDR3 contains 15 residues.

This chain connects TRBV6-5 to TRBJ2-2; TRBD2 matches at 7 bases. Per the germline V gene, CDR1 is MNHEY and CDR2 is SVGAGI. This CDR3 has 15 residues. Losses at the gene ends were 0 bases for V and 5 bases for J; bases not matched to a gene: 3. The CDR3 region is CASSYSRGGTGELFF. In nucleotides, the CDR3 is TGTGCCAGCAGTTACTCGAGGGGAGGGACCGGGGAGCTGTTTTTT.

This clonotype has a handful of counts. This chain uses TRBV24-1 with TRBJ1-1; D is possibly TRBD1 (6 bases). V lost 7 bases to trimming and J lost 1 base, with 9 bases between them. Germline values: CDR1 KGHDR, CDR2 SFDVKD. There are 13 residues in the CDR3. In nucleotides, the CDR3 is TGTGCCACCAGGGGGGCGGGGAACACTGAAGCTTTCTTT. It encodes CATRGAGNTEAFF.

Only a few counts were recorded for this clonotype. V usage is TRBV2 and J usage is TRBJ1-6; the match to TRBD1 covers 9 bases. The V segment lost 6 bases and the J segment 0 bases; nucleotides outside the gene matches: 9. The CDR3 totals 18 residues. Germline V gives CDR1 SNHLY, CDR2 FYNNEI. In DNA form, the CDR3 reads TGTGCCAGCAGCGTCCGGGACAGGGCGAGCTCCTATAATTCACCCCTCCACTTT. It yields the protein CASSVRDRASSYNSPLHF.

This clonotype was seen ten or more times. The V gene is TRBV28, the J gene TRBJ2-7, with D possibly matching TRBD1 (5 bases). Trimming left V 1 base short and J 4 bases short, with 8 bases between. Germline CDR1 is MDHEN and CDR2 is SYDVKM. CDR3 size: 13 residues. The CDR3 sequence is CASSLLQGYEQYF. The CDR3 DNA follows: TGTGCCAGCAGTTTATTGCAGGGTTACGAGCAGTACTTC.

The sample holds many counts of this clonotype. J is TRBJ2-6 and V is TRBV5-1, with D hard to call. This CDR3 spans 15 amino acids. In germline, CDR1 is SGHRS, CDR2 YFSETQ. V shed 0 bases and J shed 1 base, with 5 bases lying between them. CDR3 bases: TGCGCCAGCAGCTTGGTAGGGTCTGGGGCCAACGTCCTGACTTTC. Amino acids: CASSLVGSGANVLTF.

This clonotype was seen repeatedly, ten times or more. This chain joins TRBV6-1 and TRBJ2-2; TRBD1 aligns across 8 bases. V lost 4 bases, J lost 5 bases, and 6 bases stayed unmatched. Germline CDR1 MNHNS, CDR2 SASEGT. The CDR3 is 15 residues long. CDR3 loop: CASSVTGGRTGELFF. CDR3 sequence (DNA): TGTGCCAGCAGTGTCACAGGGGGGAGAACCGGGGAGCTGTTTTTT.

The J gene is TRBJ2-5, the V gene TRBV20-1, with a weak D call TRBD1 (5 bases). CDR1 and CDR2 from the germline V gene are DFQATT and SNEGSKA (reference sequence). Trimming cost V 0 bases and J 3 bases, with 11 bases left between them. This CDR3 has 14 residues. CDR3 nucleotides: TGCAGTGCTAGAGATAGGAACAGGAAAGAGACCCAGTACTTC. It is translated as CSARDRNRKETQYF.

The CDR3 region is CASSQRASGNNEQFF. The CDR3 nucleotides read TGCGCCAGCAGCCAAAGGGCTAGCGGGAACAATGAGCAGTTCTTC. This sequence joins TRBV4-3 and TRBJ2-1; 9 bases agree with TRBD2. Germline CDR1 LGHNA, CDR2 YSLEER. CDR3 size: 15 residues. V lost 2 bases and J lost 5; bases outside the gene matches: 4.

As regards this clonotype: One junction end does not reproduce the germline sequence, and a read error may be involved. The V and J genes are TRBV20-1 and TRBJ1-5; D call uncertain. This CDR3 comprises 13 residues. Germline V CDR1 and CDR2: DFQATT, SNEGSKA (reference sequence). CDR3 coding DNA: TGCAGTGCAAGAGACGGATTAAATCAGCCCCAGCATTTT. Protein product: CSARDGLNQPQHF.

The gene calls are TRBV7-9 and TRBJ2-3; D gene unclear. CDR1 is SEHNR and CDR2 is FQNEAQ in the germline V gene (reference sequence). The CDR3 spans 11 residues. Trimming left V 10 bases short and J 4 bases short, with 9 bases between. The CDR3 DNA sequence: TGTGCCACCCGGTTTCCAGATACGCAGTATTTT. The encoded protein is CATRFPDTQYF. The whole variable domain, remainder taken from reference TRBV7-9 and TRBJ2-3, is DTGVSQNPRHKITKRGQNVTFRCDPISEHNRLYWYRQTLGQGPEFLTYFQNEAQLEKSRLLSDRFSAERPKGSFSTLEIQRTEQGDSAMYLCATRFPDTQYFGPGTRLTVL.

This chain connects TRBV27 to TRBJ1-2; 9 positions agree with TRBD1. V lost 6 bases, J lost 5 bases, and 7 bases stayed unmatched. Germline CDR1 reads MNHEY; CDR2 reads SMNVEV (reference sequence). The CDR3 loop spans 14 amino acids. The CDR3 DNA follows: TGTGCCAGCAGCTGGGACAGGGATAAATATGGCTACACCTTC. Protein product: CASSWDRDKYGYTF.

In its sample, this clonotype was seen a few times. The chain recombines TRBV19 with TRBJ2-5; TRBD2 is a possible D gene (6 bases). The germline V gene has CDR1 LNHDA and CDR2 SQIVND (reference sequence). The ends were cut back, 3 bases at V and 5 bases at J, with 13 bases in the middle. The CDR3 has 14 amino acids. In nucleotides, the CDR3 is TGTGCCAGTAGTATCGGAGGGGAATCGGAGACCCAGTACTTC. This encodes CASSIGGESETQYF.

This clonotype was seen repeatedly, ten times or more. The rearrangement links TRBV11-2 to TRBJ2-7, with 7 bases identical to TRBD1. Germline CDR1 and CDR2: SGHAT and FQNNGV. The CDR3 spans 14 residues. V trimming: 3 bases; J trimming: 3 bases; junction bases outside the gene matches: 5. The CDR3 spells CASSFQDRVYEQYF. As DNA, the CDR3 is TGTGCCAGCAGCTTCCAAGACAGGGTCTACGAGCAGTACTTC.

This clonotype was seen many times. Here the CDR3 DNA reads TGTGCCAGCAGTGACCCGACTAGCGGCTCCTACAATGAGCAGTTCTTC. Its protein product is CASSDPTSGSYNEQFF. This chain joins TRBV6-4 and TRBJ2-1; the match to TRBD2 covers 9 bases. Unmatched junction bases numbered 2, after V lost 2 bases and J lost 0 bases. CDR1 is MRHNA, CDR2 SNTAGT, per germline. The CDR3 is made up of 16 amino acids.